This note documents a single TCR beta chain sequence. Researchers ran the PCR with 60 Vbeta and 13 Jbeta primers. TCRdb's table, derived via immunoSEQ multiplex PCR, lists solely in-frame clones and lacks some. This table has approximately 160,000 clones, roughly 70% appearing once. The sample originates from a study of cytomegalovirus exposure and HLA in healthy donors. Trimming shortened V by 7 bases and J by 7 bases, and 13 bases separated the two germline ends. The germline CDR1 and CDR2 sequences are SNHLY and FYNNEI. This CDR3 is 12 amino acids long. Sequences were obtained from PBMCs. This TCR was recovered from a woman aged 50 to 60 in good health and CMV-seropositive. J is TRBJ1-2 and V is TRBV2; a possible D gene is TRBD1 (5 bases). The chain's CDR3 is CASIRAPSGYTF. CDR3 coding DNA: TGTGCCAGCATCAGGGCCCCATCTGGCTACACCTTC.